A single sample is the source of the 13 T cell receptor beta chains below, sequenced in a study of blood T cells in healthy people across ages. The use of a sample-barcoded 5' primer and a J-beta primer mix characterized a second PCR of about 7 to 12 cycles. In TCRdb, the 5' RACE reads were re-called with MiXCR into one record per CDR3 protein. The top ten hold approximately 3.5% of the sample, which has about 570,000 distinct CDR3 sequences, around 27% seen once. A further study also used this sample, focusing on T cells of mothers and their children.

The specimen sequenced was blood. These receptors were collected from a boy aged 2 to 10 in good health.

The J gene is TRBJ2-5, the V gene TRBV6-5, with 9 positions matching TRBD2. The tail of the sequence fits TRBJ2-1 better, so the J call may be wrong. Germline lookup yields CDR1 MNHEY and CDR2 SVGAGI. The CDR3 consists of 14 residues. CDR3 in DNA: TGTGCCAGCAGTCCCGGGACTAGCCACAATGAGCAGTTCTTC. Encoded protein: CASSPGTSHNEQFF.

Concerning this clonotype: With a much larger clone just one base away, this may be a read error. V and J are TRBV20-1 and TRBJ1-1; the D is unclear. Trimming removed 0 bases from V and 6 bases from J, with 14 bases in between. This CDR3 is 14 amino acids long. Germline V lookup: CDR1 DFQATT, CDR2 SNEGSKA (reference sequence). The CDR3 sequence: CSARDPRGGSEAFF. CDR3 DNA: TGCAGTGCTAGAGATCCGCGGGGAGGGTCTGAAGCTTTCTTT.

The CDR3 reads CASSYLGGEDIQYF. The CDR3 DNA follows: TGTGCCAGCAGTTACTTAGGGGGCGAGGACATTCAGTACTTC. The rearrangement links TRBV6-6 to TRBJ2-4; 7 bases map to TRBD1. The germline V gene encodes CDR1 MNHNY and CDR2 SVGAGI (reference sequence). Germline trimming cut 1 base from V and 8 bases from J; bases unmatched to any gene: 5. This CDR3 contains 14 residues.

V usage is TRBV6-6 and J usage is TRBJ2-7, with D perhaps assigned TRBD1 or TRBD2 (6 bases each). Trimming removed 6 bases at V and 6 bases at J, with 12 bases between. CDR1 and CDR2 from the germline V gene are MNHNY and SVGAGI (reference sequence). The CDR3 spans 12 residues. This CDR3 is CASRKGGSEQYF. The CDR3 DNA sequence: TGTGCCAGCAGGAAAGGGGGGAGCGAGCAGTACTTC.

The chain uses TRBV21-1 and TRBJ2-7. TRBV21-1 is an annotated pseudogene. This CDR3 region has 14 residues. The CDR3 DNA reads TGTGCCAGCAGCAAAGCCGACATCCCCTACGAGCAGTACTTC. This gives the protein CASSKADIPYEQYF.

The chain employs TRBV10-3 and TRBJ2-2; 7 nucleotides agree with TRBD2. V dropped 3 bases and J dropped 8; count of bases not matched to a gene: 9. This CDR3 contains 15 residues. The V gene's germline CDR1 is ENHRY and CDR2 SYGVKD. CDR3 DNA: TGTGCCATCAGTGAAGGAGGGAGGGCTGCGGGGGAGCTGTTTTTT. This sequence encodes CAISEGGRAAGELFF.

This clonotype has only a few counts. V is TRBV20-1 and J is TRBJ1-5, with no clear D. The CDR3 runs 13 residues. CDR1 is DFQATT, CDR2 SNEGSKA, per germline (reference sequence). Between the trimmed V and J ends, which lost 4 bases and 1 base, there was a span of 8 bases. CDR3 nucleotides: TGCAGTGCTAATAGGGCCAGCAATCAGCCCCAGCATTTT. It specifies CSANRASNQPQHF.

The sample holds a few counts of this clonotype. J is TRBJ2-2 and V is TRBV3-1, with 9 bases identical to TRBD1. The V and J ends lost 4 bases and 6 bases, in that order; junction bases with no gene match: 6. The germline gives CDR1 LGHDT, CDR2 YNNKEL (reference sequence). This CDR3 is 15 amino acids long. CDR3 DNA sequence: TGTGCCAGCAGCCCCCGGGACAGGGAGGCCGGGGAGCTGTTTTTT. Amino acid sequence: CASSPRDREAGELFF.

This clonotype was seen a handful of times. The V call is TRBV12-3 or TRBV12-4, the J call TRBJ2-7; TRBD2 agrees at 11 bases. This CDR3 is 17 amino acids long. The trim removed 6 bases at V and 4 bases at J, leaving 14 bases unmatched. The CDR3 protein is CASSSSLTSGSSYEQYF. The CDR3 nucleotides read TGTGCCAGCAGCTCCAGTTTAACTAGCGGGAGTAGTTACGAGCAGTACTTC.

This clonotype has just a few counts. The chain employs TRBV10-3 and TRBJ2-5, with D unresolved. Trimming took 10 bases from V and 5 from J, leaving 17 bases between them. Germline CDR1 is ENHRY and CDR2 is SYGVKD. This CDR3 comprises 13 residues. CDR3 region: CATQVRQVETQYF. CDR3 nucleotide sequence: TGTGCCACCCAGGTCCGGCAGGTGGAGACCCAGTACTTC.

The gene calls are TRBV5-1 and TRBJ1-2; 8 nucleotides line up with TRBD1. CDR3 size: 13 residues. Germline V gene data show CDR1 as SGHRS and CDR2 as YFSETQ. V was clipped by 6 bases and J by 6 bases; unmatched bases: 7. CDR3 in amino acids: CASTPGQGNGYTF. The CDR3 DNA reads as TGCGCCAGCACCCCAGGACAGGGAAATGGCTACACCTTC. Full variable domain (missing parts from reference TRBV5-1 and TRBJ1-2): KAGVTQTPRYLIKTRGQQVTLSCSPISGHRSVSWYQQTPGQGLQFLFEYFSETQRNKGNFPGRFSGRQFSNSRSEMNVSTLELGDSALYLCASTPGQGNGYTFGSGTRLTVV.

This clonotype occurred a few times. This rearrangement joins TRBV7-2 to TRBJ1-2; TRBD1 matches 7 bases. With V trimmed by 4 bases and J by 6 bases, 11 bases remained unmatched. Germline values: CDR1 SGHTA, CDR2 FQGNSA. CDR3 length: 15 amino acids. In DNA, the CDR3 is TGTGCCAGCAGCTCCAGACGACACACAGGGGATGGCTACACCTTC. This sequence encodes CASSSRRHTGDGYTF. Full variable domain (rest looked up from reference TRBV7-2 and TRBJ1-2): GAGVSQSPSNKVTEKGKDVELRCDPISGHTALYWYRQSLGQGLEFLIYFQGNSAPDKSGLPSDRFSAERTGGSVSTLTIQRTQQEDSAVYLCASSSRRHTGDGYTFGSGTRLTVV.

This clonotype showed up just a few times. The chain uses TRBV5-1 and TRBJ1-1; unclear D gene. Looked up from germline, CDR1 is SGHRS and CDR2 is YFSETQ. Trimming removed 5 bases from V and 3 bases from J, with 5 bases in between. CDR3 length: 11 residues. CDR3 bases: TGCGCCAGCAGACGGGACACTGAAGCTTTCTTT. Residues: CASRRDTEAFF.